This TCR beta chain was sequenced during a study of blood T cell repertoires in COVID-19. Study-level information: Collection of acute and convalescent COVID-19 samples took place in the United States, Italy and Spain.

This clone turned up a few times. In germline, CDR1 is KGHDR, CDR2 SFDVKD. V dropped 4 bases and J dropped 2; count of bases not matched to a gene: 1. The CDR3 is 14 amino acids. In the original workflow: Amplification of reference gene primers provided the estimated nucleated cell counts. TCRdb's copy holds only in-frame clones and misses some; the assay was immunoSEQ multiplex PCR. The DNA gave D and trimming, while V, J and clone size come from that table. The repertoire holds 300,000 to 400,000 clones, more than 75% seen once, with under 6.5% in the top ten. The Seattle patients joined while their infection was active and were tracked longitudinally afterward.

V gene TRBV24-1 combines with J gene TRBJ1-2; 9 positions agree with TRBD1. Sequenced: peripheral blood. The receptor was isolated from a woman between 45 and 65 years old with COVID-19, enrolled during active disease. The CDR3, as DNA: TGTGCCACCAGTGAAGGACAGGGGAACTATGGCTACACCTTC. This codes for CATSEGQGNYGYTF.